This TCR beta chain was profiled in a study of cytomegalovirus exposure and HLA in healthy donors. Overall study results and limits: Listed as cytomegalovirus-associated were 150 to 200 TCR beta chains. Most TCR sequences were uncommon, yet certain public TCRs appeared in many donors.

Assay: immunoSEQ multiplex PCR; the TCRdb copy retains only in-frame clones and omits some. The sample comprises under 75,000 clones, over 90% of which are singletons, and 5.3% rests with the top ten. For this clone: What it binds is unknown.

CDR3 size: 10 residues. Trimming took off 5 bases at V and 5 bases at J, with 3 bases between the two ends. Germline-derived CDR1 and CDR2 are SEHNR and FQNEAQ (reference sequence). The sequenced sample consisted of PBMCs. This receptor was obtained from a man younger than 35 in good health and CMV-seropositive. The chain combines TRBV7-9 with TRBJ2-5; no clear D. This chain's CDR3 is CASSRETQYF. The CDR3 region has the DNA TGTGCCAGCAGCCGGGAGACCCAGTACTTC.